This TCR beta chain was observed in a study of blood T cell repertoires in COVID-19. Study summary: Collection of acute and convalescent COVID-19 samples took place in the United States, Italy and Spain.

Assay used: immunoSEQ multiplex PCR; TCRdb lists only in-frame clones, some missing. The sample holds some 200,000 clones, roughly 84% seen once. The germline gives CDR1 SQVTM, CDR2 ANQGSEA. This CDR3 has 17 amino acids. Seattle's enrolled individuals joined amid active infection and were then monitored longitudinally. Concerning this clone itself: A junction end diverges from the germline sequence, so it may reflect a read error.

The clonotype was recovered from a man aged 45 to 65 with COVID-19, enrolled during active disease. V and J are TRBV29-1 and TRBJ2-1; 14 bases align to TRBD2. Material for sequencing was peripheral blood. DNA of the CDR3: TGCAGCGTCGAAGGGACTAGCGGGAGACACTCCTACAATGAGCAGTTCTTC. Protein: CSVEGTSGRHSYNEQFF.